These 32 T cell receptor beta chains were all obtained from the same sample, sequenced in a study of shared clonotypes between healthy human individuals. Here immunoSEQ multiplex PCR was the method, and the copy in TCRdb shows in-frame clones only, minus some. Of about half a million clones in the sample, more than 65% are singletons; the top ten hold roughly 13%. The sequenced sample consisted of PBMCs. The receptors here all came from a middle-aged woman in good health. Some clones in this sample may be carry-over from other donors' samples.

The CDR3 sequence: CASSDGLVNEQFF. DNA for the CDR3: TGTGCCAGTAGTGACGGCCTAGTGAATGAGCAGTTCTTC. The chain couples TRBV19 to TRBJ2-1; no reliable D call. This CDR3 is built from 13 residues. V was trimmed by 5 bases and J by 7 bases, leaving 12 bases between them. The germline CDR1 and CDR2 sequences are LNHDA and SQIVND (reference sequence).

The chain combines TRBV9 with TRBJ2-7; D is undetermined. In germline, CDR1 is SGDLS, CDR2 YYNGEE. Trimming shortened V by 0 bases and J by 2 bases, and 6 bases separated the two germline ends. The CDR3 contains 13 residues. CDR3 bases: TGTGCCAGCAGCGTAGGGGGAACCTACGAGCAGTACTTC. It yields the protein CASSVGGTYEQYF. Full variable domain (remainder filled in from reference TRBV9 and TRBJ2-7): DSGVTQTPKHLITATGQRVTLRCSPRSGDLSVYWYQQSLDQGLQFLIQYYNGEERAKGNILERFSAQQFPDLHSELNLSSLELGDSALYFCASSVGGTYEQYFGPGTRLTVT.

A single count supports this clone. This chain links TRBV7-2 with TRBJ1-2, with 8 nucleotides matching TRBD1. Trimming removed 3 bases from V and 3 bases from J; junction bases left unmatched: 9. The length of the CDR3 is 16 residues. CDR1 SGHTA and CDR2 FQGNSA come from the germline V gene. The CDR3 coding sequence is TGTGCCAGCAGCTTGCCCCGCAGGGGGCTGGACTATGGCTACACCTTC. This gives the protein CASSLPRRGLDYGYTF.

The rearrangement links TRBV2 to TRBJ1-1, with a tentative D call TRBD1 (6 bases). The CDR3 consists of 13 residues. Germline V gene sequence: CDR1 SNHLY, CDR2 FYNNEI. V lost 6 bases and J 4 bases, leaving 12 bases between the germline ends. The CDR3 here is CASRTGSFTEAFF. CDR3 DNA sequence: TGTGCCAGCAGGACAGGTTCATTCACTGAAGCTTTCTTT.

The chain recombines TRBV12-1 with TRBJ2-7; TRBD2 was called by the table and not checked on the DNA. TRBV12-1 is recorded as a pseudogene. The CDR3 runs 17 residues. The CDR3 spells CASSLGLGLAGSYEQYF. In DNA, the CDR3 is TGTGCCAGCAGCTTGGGCTTGGGACTAGCGGGCTCCTACGAGCAGTACTTC.

The chain employs TRBV18 and TRBJ2-5; D is undetermined. Germline assignment: CDR1 KGHSH and CDR2 LQKENI. Trimming removed 0 bases from V and 2 bases from J, with 10 bases in between. The CDR3 covers 15 residues. The CDR3 here is CASSPPVAIQETQYF. The DNA for the CDR3 is TGTGCCAGCTCACCACCGGTTGCGATACAAGAGACCCAGTACTTC. The variable domain in full, with the rest retrieved from reference TRBV18 and TRBJ2-5, is NAGVMQNPRHLVRRRGQEARLRCSPMKGHSHVYWYRQLPEEGLKFMVYLQKENIIDESGMPKERFSAEFPKEGPSILRIQQVVRGDSAAYFCASSPPVAIQETQYFGPGTRLLVL.

The chain uses TRBV19 and TRBJ2-1; D gene ambiguous. In germline, CDR1 is LNHDA, CDR2 SQIVND (reference sequence). The CDR3 length is 15 residues. Between the trimmed V and J ends, which lost 4 bases and 1 base, there was a span of 11 bases. CDR3: CASSSGYQSYNEQFF. The CDR3, as DNA: TGTGCCAGTAGTAGCGGATACCAGTCCTACAATGAGCAGTTCTTC.

Details on this clone: A far larger clone is one nucleotide away, so this likely arose from a read error. V is TRBV28 and J is TRBJ2-5, with D perhaps matching TRBD2 (5 bases). The ends were cut back, 1 base at V and 5 bases at J, with 11 bases in the middle. Germline CDR1 and CDR2: MDHEN and SYDVKM. This CDR3 has 14 amino acids. The CDR3 region has the DNA TGTGCCAGCAGTTTATTTAGGAGGATGGAGACCCAGTACTTC. Residues: CASSLFRRMETQYF.

The rearrangement uses TRBV5-4 and TRBJ2-5; D is undetermined. CDR3 length: 12 amino acids. Deletions cut 1 base from V and 4 bases from J, with 5 bases between. Germline assignment: CDR1 SGHNT and CDR2 YYREEE (reference sequence). CDR3: CASSLWAETQYF. CDR3 in DNA: TGTGCCAGCAGCTTGTGGGCAGAGACCCAGTACTTC.

With regard to this clone: This likely came from a read error, as a far larger clone is one base away. Additional DNA sequences in this sample encode the identical CDR3. The CDR3 is CAWSVGGAGNTIYF. The CDR3 DNA reads as TGTGCCTGGAGTGTCGGGGGAGCTGGAAACACCATATATTTT. This chain uses TRBV30 with TRBJ1-3; maybe TRBD1 (5 bases). Germline CDR1 reads GTSNPN; CDR2 reads SVGIG (reference sequence). The CDR3 sequence is 14 residues long. Trimming stripped 0 bases from V and 2 bases from J, with 8 bases between.

As regards this clone: A far larger clone is one nucleotide away, so this likely arose from a read error. V is TRBV30 and J is TRBJ2-1; 7 nucleotides match TRBD2. The V gene's germline CDR1 is GTSNPN and CDR2 SVGIG (reference sequence). CDR3 length: 13 amino acids. With 5 bases clipped from V and 13 bases from J, the junction kept 14 bases outside the gene matches. As DNA, the CDR3 is TGTGCCTGGGGTTCCACTTCCGGGACTATCCAGTTCTTC. This codes for CAWGSTSGTIQFF.

The genes are TRBV2 and TRBJ2-7; D gene unclear. This CDR3 region has 11 residues. The ends were cut back, 7 bases at V and 3 bases at J, with 7 bases in the middle. In germline, CDR1 is SNHLY, CDR2 FYNNEI. This chain's CDR3 is CASTTNYEQYF. The CDR3 nucleotides are TGTGCCAGCACCACAAACTACGAGCAGTACTTC.

The V call is TRBV19, the J call TRBJ1-4; the match to TRBD1 covers 7 bases. The germline gives CDR1 LNHDA, CDR2 SQIVND (reference sequence). The CDR3 consists of 15 residues. After removal of 5 bases from V and 8 bases from J, the junction contained 11 bases not matched to a gene. CDR3: CASSSFGTASEKLFF. DNA for the CDR3: TGTGCCAGTAGTTCCTTTGGGACAGCCTCCGAAAAACTGTTTTTT.

This clone was recorded once. The chain couples TRBV25-1 to TRBJ2-5, with D perhaps matching TRBD2 (6 bases). V lost 7 bases and J 2 bases, leaving 17 bases between the germline ends. The germline gives CDR1 MGHDK, CDR2 SYGVNS. The CDR3 spans 15 residues. CDR3: CASTLGGVGQETQYF. The CDR3 coding sequence is TGTGCCAGCACCCTGGGGGGAGTTGGTCAAGAGACCCAGTACTTC.

As for this clone: Given a far larger clone just one base away, this is likely a sequencing read error. The chain uses TRBV7-8 and TRBJ1-4; tentative D call: TRBD1 (6 bases). The CDR3 is 16 amino acids. The germline V gene has CDR1 SGHVS and CDR2 FQNEAQ. The CDR3 here is CACSLGAGRANEKLFF. The CDR3 DNA reads as TGTGCCTGCAGCTTGGGGGCAGGGAGGGCTAATGAAAAACTGTTTTTT.

The chain has TRBV25-1 and TRBJ2-5; 7 bases fit TRBD2. This CDR3 has 13 amino acids. The germline V gene encodes CDR1 MGHDK and CDR2 SYGVNS. Trimming cost V 4 bases and J 4 bases; bases outside gene matches: 3. The CDR3 is CASSVAGVETQYF. CDR3 DNA: TGTGCCAGCAGTGTGGCGGGAGTAGAGACCCAGTACTTC.

The rearrangement joins TRBV4-1 to TRBJ2-7, with 8 bases lining up with TRBD2. This CDR3 has 17 residues. Germline V gives CDR1 MGHRA, CDR2 YSYEKL. V was clipped by 2 bases and J by 5 bases; unmatched bases: 14. In DNA form, the CDR3 reads TGCGCCAGCAGCCAAAAACCGGGACTAGTCGATTCGAACGAGCAGTACTTC. Amino acid sequence: CASSQKPGLVDSNEQYF.

This chain links TRBV14 with TRBJ2-7; TRBD2 aligns across 14 bases. CDR1 is SGHDN and CDR2 is FVKESK in the germline V gene. The junction had 9 bases not matched to a gene; V was cut back by 5 bases and J by 3 bases. This CDR3 region has 17 residues. The CDR3, as DNA: TGTGCCAGCAGCAGGGGACTAGCGGGAGTTTGGCTCTACGAGCAGTACTTC. Its protein product is CASSRGLAGVWLYEQYF.

This clone was observed once. A much larger clonotype is one base distant, so this may be a read error. Other DNA sequences from this sample encode an identical CDR3 as well. The chain has TRBV7-9 and TRBJ2-2; 8 bases are shared with TRBD1. CDR1 and CDR2 from the germline V gene are SEHNR and FQNEAQ (reference sequence). The CDR3 spans 15 residues. CDR3 protein: CASSQGATNTGELFF. As DNA, the CDR3 is TGCGCCAGCAGCCAGGGGGCAACTAACACCGGGGAGCTGTTTTTT.

This clone was counted only a few times. J is TRBJ2-1 and V is TRBV15, with D unclear. This CDR3 is built from 16 residues. Germline CDR1 LNHNV, CDR2 YYDKDF (reference sequence). V was cut by 0 bases and J by 0 bases, with 9 bases left in between. CDR3 bases: TGTGCCACCAGCAGAGAATGGTCCAGCTCCTACAATGAGCAGTTCTTC. This codes for CATSREWSSSYNEQFF.

This chain links TRBV7-3 with TRBJ2-3; D gene unclear. The ends were cut back, 1 base at V and 4 bases at J, with 6 bases in the middle. Germline assignment: CDR1 SGHTA and CDR2 FQGTGA. The CDR3 contains 13 residues. The CDR3 DNA sequence: TGTGCCAGCAGCTTAAGGATGGCAGATACGCAGTATTTT. Its translation is CASSLRMADTQYF.

The V gene is TRBV11-2, the J gene TRBJ2-1; D is undetermined. Looked up from germline, CDR1 is SGHAT and CDR2 is FQNNGV. This CDR3 is built from 13 residues. V shed 1 base and J shed 6 bases, with 7 bases lying between them. CDR3 sequence (DNA): TGTGCCAGCAGCTTAGGCCTAGTCAATGAGCAGTTCTTC. Translation gives CASSLGLVNEQFF.

V usage is TRBV18 and J usage is TRBJ2-3; 8 bases match TRBD2. The CDR3 contains 15 residues. The V and J ends lost 2 bases and 2 bases, in that order; junction bases with no gene match: 3. Germline loops: CDR1 KGHSH, CDR2 LQKENI. CDR3 coding DNA: TGTGCCAGCTCACCAGTACTAGCGGCCACAGATACGCAGTATTTT. Its protein is CASSPVLAATDTQYF. Looking up the rest from reference TRBV18 and TRBJ2-3 gives the full variable domain: NAGVMQNPRHLVRRRGQEARLRCSPMKGHSHVYWYRQLPEEGLKFMVYLQKENIIDESGMPKERFSAEFPKEGPSILRIQQVVRGDSAAYFCASSPVLAATDTQYFGPGTRLTVL.

Comments on this clone: A single base is all that separates this from a far larger clone, so a read error is likely. This chain links TRBV4-3 with TRBJ2-5; 10 bases match TRBD1. CDR1 and CDR2 from the germline V gene are LGHNA and YSLEER. The CDR3 is made up of 16 amino acids. The DNA for the CDR3 is TGCGCCAGCAACCAATCCGGGACAGGGGATCGAAAGACCCAGTACTTC. This translates into CASNQSGTGDRKTQYF.

This chain links TRBV7-9 with TRBJ2-7, with 7 bases lining up with TRBD2. The trim removed 3 bases at V and 7 bases at J, leaving 6 bases unmatched. The V gene's germline CDR1 is SEHNR and CDR2 FQNEAQ (reference sequence). This CDR3 is 13 amino acids long. The CDR3 region is CASSFIQGGEQYF. In DNA, the CDR3 is TGTGCCAGCAGCTTCATTCAGGGAGGGGAGCAGTACTTC. The entire variable domain, with the rest obtained from reference TRBV7-9 and TRBJ2-7, is as follows: DTGVSQNPRHKITKRGQNVTFRCDPISEHNRLYWYRQTLGQGPEFLTYFQNEAQLEKSRLLSDRFSAERPKGSFSTLEIQRTEQGDSAMYLCASSFIQGGEQYFGPGTRLTVT.

The CDR3 sequence: CASSPTSLDARYF. CDR3 nucleotides: TGTGCCAGCAGCCCGACTAGTCTTGATGCTAGGTACTTC. The chain is built from TRBV7-2 and TRBJ2-4, with D perhaps matching TRBD2 (6 bases). This CDR3 region has 13 residues. The germline CDR1 and CDR2 sequences are SGHTA and FQGNSA. Trimming removed 5 bases at V and 15 bases at J, with 20 bases between.

V and J are TRBV11-3 and TRBJ1-1; D is undetermined. The V gene lost 0 bases and the J gene lost 5 bases, with 10 bases spanning the gap. The CDR3 length is 14 residues. CDR1 and CDR2 from the germline V gene are SGHNT and YENEEA. The CDR3 nucleotides read TGTGCCAGCAGCTTAGACGGGCCGGGGACTGAAGCTTTCTTT. Translated: CASSLDGPGTEAFF.

In DNA, the CDR3 is TGCGCCAGCAGGAGCGGGAGCGCAGAGACCCAGTACTTC. Translating gives CASRSGSAETQYF. This sequence joins TRBV5-1 and TRBJ2-5, with TRBD2 matching 8 bases. There are 13 residues in the CDR3. The J segment lost 4 bases and the V segment lost 5 bases, leaving 4 bases of the junction unmatched. The germline CDR1 and CDR2 sequences are SGHRS and YFSETQ.

The chain joins TRBV7-8 to TRBJ2-7, with D possibly matching TRBD2 (5 bases). The CDR3 length is 13 residues. CDR1 and CDR2 (germline): SGHVS, FQNEAQ. With 1 base removed from V and 6 bases from J, the gap between germline ends came to 10 bases. CDR3 nucleotide sequence: TGTGCCAGCAGCTTAGGAGCGGATTTCGAGCAGTACTTC. Translated, it gives CASSLGADFEQYF. Using reference TRBV7-8 and TRBJ2-7 for the parts outside the CDR3, the full variable domain is GAGVSQSPRYKVAKRGQDVALRCDPISGHVSLFWYQQALGQGPEFLTYFQNEAQLDKSGLPSDRFFAERPEGSVSTLKIQRTQQEDSAVYLCASSLGADFEQYFGPGTRLTVT.

The chain joins TRBV7-6 to TRBJ2-1, with D unclear. Germline V CDR1 and CDR2: SGHVS, FNYEAQ. This CDR3 contains 16 residues. V gave up 0 bases and J gave up 8 bases, with 17 bases separating them. CDR3 region: CASSLAAQSPADEQFF. The CDR3 DNA sequence: TGTGCCAGCAGCTTAGCGGCCCAAAGCCCGGCCGATGAGCAGTTCTTC.

The rearrangement joins TRBV19 to TRBJ1-5, with 7 nucleotides matching TRBD1. From germline, CDR1 is LNHDA and CDR2 SQIVND (reference sequence). The CDR3 runs to 14 residues. V lost 6 bases and J lost 3; bases outside the gene matches: 5. In DNA, the CDR3 is TGTGCCAGTAGGTGGGACAGCTTCAATCAGCCCCAGCATTTT. Translated, it gives CASRWDSFNQPQHF.

The gene calls are TRBV7-2 and TRBJ1-2; 7 bases are shared with TRBD1. J lost 5 bases, V lost 3 bases, and 6 bases had no gene match. This CDR3 spans 14 amino acids. Germline V gene lookup returns CDR1 SGHTA and CDR2 FQGNSA. As DNA, the CDR3 is TGTGCCAGCAGCTTGGGGACAGTAATTTATGGCTACACCTTC. Protein: CASSLGTVIYGYTF.